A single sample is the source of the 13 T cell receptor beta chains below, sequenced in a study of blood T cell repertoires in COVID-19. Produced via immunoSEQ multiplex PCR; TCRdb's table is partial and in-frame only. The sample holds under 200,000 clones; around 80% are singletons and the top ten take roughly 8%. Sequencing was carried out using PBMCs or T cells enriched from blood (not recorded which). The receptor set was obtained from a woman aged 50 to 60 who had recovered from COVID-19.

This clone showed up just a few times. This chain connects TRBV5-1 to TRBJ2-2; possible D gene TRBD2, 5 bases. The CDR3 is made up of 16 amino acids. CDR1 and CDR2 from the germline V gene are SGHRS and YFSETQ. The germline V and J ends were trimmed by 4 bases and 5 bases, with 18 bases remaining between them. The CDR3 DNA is TGCGCCAGCAGCCCCGGGATAGGGATGGGGACCGGGGAGCTGTTTTTT. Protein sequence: CASSPGIGMGTGELFF.

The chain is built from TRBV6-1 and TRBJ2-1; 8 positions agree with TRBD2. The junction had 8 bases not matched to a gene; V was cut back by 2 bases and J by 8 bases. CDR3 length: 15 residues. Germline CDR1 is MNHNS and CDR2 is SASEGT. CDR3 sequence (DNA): TGTGCCAGCAGTGAACGTGAGCGGGAGACCGATGAGCAGTTCTTC. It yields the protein CASSERERETDEQFF.

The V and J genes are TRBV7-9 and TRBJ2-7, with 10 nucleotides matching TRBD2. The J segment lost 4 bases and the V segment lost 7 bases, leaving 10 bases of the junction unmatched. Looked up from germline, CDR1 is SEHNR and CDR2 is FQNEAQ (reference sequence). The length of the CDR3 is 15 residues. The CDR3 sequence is CASNPGSSGSYEQYF. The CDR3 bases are TGTGCCAGCAACCCAGGGTCTAGCGGGAGTTACGAGCAGTACTTC.

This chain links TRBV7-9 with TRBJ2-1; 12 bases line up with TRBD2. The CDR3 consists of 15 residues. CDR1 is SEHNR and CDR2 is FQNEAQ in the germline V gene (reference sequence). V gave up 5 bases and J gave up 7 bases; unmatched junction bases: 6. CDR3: CASSQRGLAGNEQFF. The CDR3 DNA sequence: TGTGCCAGCAGCCAAAGGGGACTAGCGGGTAATGAGCAGTTCTTC.

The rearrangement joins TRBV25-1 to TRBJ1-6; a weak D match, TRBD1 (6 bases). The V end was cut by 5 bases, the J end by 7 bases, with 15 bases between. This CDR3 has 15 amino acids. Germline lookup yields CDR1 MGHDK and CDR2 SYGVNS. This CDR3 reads CASSQQTGRNSPLHF. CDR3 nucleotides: TGTGCCAGCAGTCAACAGACAGGCAGAAATTCACCCCTCCACTTT.

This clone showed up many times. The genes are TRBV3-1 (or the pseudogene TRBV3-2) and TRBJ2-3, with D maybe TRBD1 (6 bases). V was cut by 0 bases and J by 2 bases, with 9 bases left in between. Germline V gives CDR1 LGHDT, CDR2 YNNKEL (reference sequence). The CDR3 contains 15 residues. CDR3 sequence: CASSQEGQTTDTQYF. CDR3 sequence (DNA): TGTGCCAGCAGCCAAGAAGGACAGACCACAGATACGCAGTATTTT.

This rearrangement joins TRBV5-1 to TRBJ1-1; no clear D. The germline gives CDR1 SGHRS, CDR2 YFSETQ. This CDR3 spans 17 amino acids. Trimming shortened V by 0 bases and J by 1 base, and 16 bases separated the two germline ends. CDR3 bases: TGCGCCAGCAGCTTGGCCGGAACATATCGAGGGAACACTGAAGCTTTCTTT. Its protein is CASSLAGTYRGNTEAFF.

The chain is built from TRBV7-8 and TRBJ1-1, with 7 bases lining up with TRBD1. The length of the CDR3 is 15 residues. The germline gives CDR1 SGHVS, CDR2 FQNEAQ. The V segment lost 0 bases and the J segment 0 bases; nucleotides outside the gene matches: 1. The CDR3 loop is CASSLAGQVNTEAFF. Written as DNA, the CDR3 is TGTGCCAGCAGCTTAGCCGGACAGGTGAACACTGAAGCTTTCTTT.

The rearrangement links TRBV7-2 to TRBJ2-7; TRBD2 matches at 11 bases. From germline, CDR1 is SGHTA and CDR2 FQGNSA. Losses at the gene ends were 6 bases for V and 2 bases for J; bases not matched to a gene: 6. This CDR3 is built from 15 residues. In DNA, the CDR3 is TGTGCCAGCAGGGCTAGCGGGGGGCTAACCTACGAGCAGTACTTC. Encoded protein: CASRASGGLTYEQYF.

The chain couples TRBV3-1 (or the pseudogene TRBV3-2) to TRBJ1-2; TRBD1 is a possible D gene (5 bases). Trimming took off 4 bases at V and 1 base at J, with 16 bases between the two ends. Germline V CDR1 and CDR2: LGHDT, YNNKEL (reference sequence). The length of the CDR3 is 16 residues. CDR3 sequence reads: CASSLARAGFNYGYTF. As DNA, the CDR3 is TGTGCCAGCAGCCTGGCTAGGGCAGGGTTTAACTATGGCTACACCTTC.

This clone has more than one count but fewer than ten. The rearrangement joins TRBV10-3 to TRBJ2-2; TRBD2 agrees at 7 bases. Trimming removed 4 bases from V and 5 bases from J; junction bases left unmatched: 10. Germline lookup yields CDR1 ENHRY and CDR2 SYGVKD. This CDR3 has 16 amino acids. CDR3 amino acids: CAISAVAGGPTGELFF. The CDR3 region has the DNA TGTGCCATCAGTGCGGTAGCGGGCGGGCCAACCGGGGAGCTGTTTTTT.

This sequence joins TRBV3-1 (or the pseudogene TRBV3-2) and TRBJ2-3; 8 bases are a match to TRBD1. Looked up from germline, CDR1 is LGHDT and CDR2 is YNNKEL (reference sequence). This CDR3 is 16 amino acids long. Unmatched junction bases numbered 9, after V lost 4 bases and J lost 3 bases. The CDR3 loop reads CASSPFSGGGTDTQYF. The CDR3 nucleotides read TGTGCCAGCAGCCCCTTTTCAGGGGGCGGTACAGATACGCAGTATTTT.

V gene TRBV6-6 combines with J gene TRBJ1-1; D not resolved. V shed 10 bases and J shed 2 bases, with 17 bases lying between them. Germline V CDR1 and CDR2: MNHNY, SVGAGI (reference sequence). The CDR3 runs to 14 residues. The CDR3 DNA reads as TGTGCCACCAAACTGCAGGCACTCAACACTGAAGCTTTCTTT. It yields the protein CATKLQALNTEAFF.